A few counts support the clone carrying this T cell receptor (beta chain). Diagnosis of hyperthyroidism was new in patients aged 18 to 65, and its duration was under 2 months. Each diagnosis drew on symptoms, thyroxine, TRAb, thyroid ultrasound and orbital computed tomography findings. The CDR3 covers 15 residues. V was pared by 0 bases and J by 3 bases, with 12 bases between. Germline lookup yields CDR1 MNHEY and CDR2 SVGAGI. The entry originates in a study of T cells in Graves' hyperthyroidism and ophthalmopathy. TCR beta CDR3 regions were amplified from RNA transcripts. HTBI primers drove first-round RT-PCR of the TCR CDR3. TCRdb reprocessed the multiplex PCR reads via MiXCR and lists one record per CDR3 protein. The sample consists of about 540,000 distinct CDR3 sequences, about half of them appearing once.

The V gene is TRBV6-5, the J gene TRBJ2-7; unclear D gene. Sequencing input: peripheral blood or thyroid tissue (not recorded which). The sequence came from a woman under 30 with Graves' hyperthyroidism. The CDR3 reads CASSYSGGYFYEQYF. The CDR3 DNA sequence: TGTGCCAGCAGTTACTCGGGCGGTTACTTCTACGAGCAGTACTTC.